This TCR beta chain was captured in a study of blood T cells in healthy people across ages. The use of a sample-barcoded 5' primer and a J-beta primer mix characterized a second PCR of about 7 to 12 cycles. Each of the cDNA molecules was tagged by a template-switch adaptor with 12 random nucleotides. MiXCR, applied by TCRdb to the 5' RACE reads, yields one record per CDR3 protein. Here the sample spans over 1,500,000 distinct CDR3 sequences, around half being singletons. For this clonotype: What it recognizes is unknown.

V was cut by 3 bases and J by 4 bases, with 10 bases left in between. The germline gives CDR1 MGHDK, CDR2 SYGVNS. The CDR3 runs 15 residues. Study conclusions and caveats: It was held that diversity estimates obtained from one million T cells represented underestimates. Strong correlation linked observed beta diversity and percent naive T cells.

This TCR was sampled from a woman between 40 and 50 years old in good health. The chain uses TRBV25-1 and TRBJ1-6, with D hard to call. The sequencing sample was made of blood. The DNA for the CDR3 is TGTGCCAGCAGTGATTCGGCCAGATATAATTCACCCCTCCACTTT. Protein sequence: CASSDSARYNSPLHF. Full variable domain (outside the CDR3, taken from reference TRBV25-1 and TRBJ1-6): EADIYQTPRYLVIGTGKKITLECSQTMGHDKMYWYQQDPGMELHLIHYSYGVNSTEKGDLSSESTVSRIRTEHFPLTLESARPSHTSQYLCASSDSARYNSPLHFGNGTRLTVT.